This T cell receptor (beta chain) was documented in a study of prognosis after radiotherapy for stage I lung cancer (dated by TCRdb to the early 2020s). For context, the study as a whole: About 19 stage I NSCLC patients were enrolled in Nanjing, China, between 2018 and January 2019. SBRT was given in 3 to 5 fractions with a biologically effective dose of at least 100 Gy, using image-guided IMRT or VMAT. The cohort included more than 10 men and several women, with a median age of around 70 years and a range of about 53 to 90 years. The study sequenced about 38 blood samples from 19 patients, one before and one after SBRT per patient. This study profiled peripheral blood TCR beta repertoires from stage I NSCLC patients before and after stereotactic body radiotherapy and linked the repertoires to distant failure. After SBRT, distant metastases developed in about 20% of the 19 patients at a median of 7 months, while the remaining 15 patients had no significant progression. Of the enrolled patients, about 15 had newly diagnosed primary stage I lung tumors, while roughly 5 had oligometastatic NSCLC following surgical resection of the primary tumor. All patients were regarded as medically inoperable, because of comorbidities in over 10 patients and refusal of surgery in about seven patients. No patient received concurrent therapy alongside SBRT. On tumor histology, twelve patients had adenocarcinoma and several had squamous cell carcinoma.

The CDR3 runs 15 residues from the cysteine to the phenylalanine. The only DNA kept is the CDR3, 45 bases in frame from the first base. V is pruned by 4 bases and J by 12 bases, leaving 15 bases of the junction without a gene match. CDR1 MNHNS and CDR2 SASEGT are derived from the germline V gene. What the research found in general, with its limitations: All reported P values were unadjusted for multiple comparisons. Whether the expanded TCR clones were tumor-specific was not determined. Differences by metastasis status were reportedly seen in TRBV and TRBJ usage frequencies, involving two V genes at baseline and, after SBRT, eight to ten V genes and two J genes. The study was limited by the small cohort and short follow-up, and independent validation of the study findings is required. A decrease in unique TCR clone counts was observed after SBRT (median approximately 9,800 before versus several thousand after; Wilcoxon paired P=0.011). Post-SBRT Shannon entropy and its change from baseline were lower in patients who developed distant metastases; baseline Shannon entropy was not associated with metastases.

No patient had a history of other malignancies or prior chemotherapy or radiotherapy, and all had node-negative disease on CT and PET/CT. At each of two time points, around 6 milliliters of peripheral venous blood were collected into EDTA tubes. PBMCs were isolated by Ficoll-Paque Plus density-gradient centrifugation. Immediately after collection, samples were stored at -80 degrees C until analysis. A remark on this clonotype: Its recognized antigen is unknown. A read error is likely here: a far larger clone is one base away.

Two rounds of multiplex PCR on genomic DNA were used to amplify the TCR beta CDR3 region. In the first PCR round, primers specific to each TRBV and TRBJ gene were used, and the primer sequences were filed in Chinese patent CN105087789A. Universal primers were used in the second round of PCR. The Roche High Pure PCR Template Preparation Kit was used to extract genomic DNA from the frozen PBMCs. An Illumina HiSeq 3000 was used to sequence the libraries paired-end with 151 bp reads. The authors' pipeline ran thus. Raw reads lacking the multiplex PCR primer sequences were removed with CutAdapt. High-quality paired reads were merged into contigs with PEAR. MiXCR assigned TRB V, D and J gene segments to each contig by aligning to reference sequences. CDR3 sequences were clustered by base quality and sequence similarity to remove sequencing errors. Shannon entropy normalized by the natural log of productive TCR sequence number was used as the measure of diversity. To get clonality, Shannon entropy was divided by the natural log of the number of unique clonotypes, and that result was subtracted from one. The Youden index of ROC curves was used to select progression-free survival cut-offs for repertoire metrics, and analyses were performed in R 3.5.3. In TCRdb, the public reads were trimmed at Q25 with fastp and aligned with MiXCR, with productive beta chains retained. A single entry per CDR3 protein holds the most common genes and DNA from its merged rows. For this entry, the V and J calls and clone size follow TCRdb and not the study's own pipeline. This sample has 20,000 to 25,000 distinct CDR3 sequences in its table, and roughly two fifths of those were observed once. Approximately 34% of the sample goes to the ten largest clones.

The source of this sequence is a donor over 45 with non-small cell lung cancer. The sequence joins TRBV6-1 to TRBJ2-1; 7 nucleotides in the junction match TRBD2. The sample was PBMCs, taken before or after stereotactic body radiation therapy (not recorded which). The CDR3: CASSVRNAGEGLQFF. The base sequence is TGTGCCAGCAGTGTCCGTAACGCGGGAGAGGGGCTGCAGTTCTTC.